This record looks at one TCR beta chain sequence and its context. Assay used: immunoSEQ multiplex PCR; TCRdb lists only in-frame clones, some missing. Seen here are 240,000 or so clones, 88% observed once, and the top ten hold around 0.78%. The data were obtained in a study of blood T cell repertoires in COVID-19. The CDR3 consists of 14 residues. With V trimmed by 5 bases and J by 3 bases, 8 bases remained unmatched. Germline V gene sequence: CDR1 GTSNPN, CDR2 SVGIG (reference sequence). This chain joins TRBV30 and TRBJ2-7; TRBD2 agrees at 9 bases. The clonotype comes from a woman younger than 45 with acute or convalescent COVID-19. Sequenced material: peripheral blood. CDR3 sequence reads: CAWGKLTSGYEQYF. The CDR3 coding sequence is TGTGCCTGGGGTAAGCTGACTAGCGGCTACGAGCAGTACTTC.